This T cell receptor (beta chain) was identified during a study of blood T cell repertoires in COVID-19. Study context: COVID-19 samples collected from the United States, Italy and Spain covered acute and convalescent phases. T cells, B-cell-depleted T cells, or PBMCs supplied cDNA or gDNA.

Losses at the gene ends were 4 bases for V and 0 bases for J; bases not matched to a gene: 4. CDR1 MGHDK and CDR2 SYGVNS come from the germline V gene. The CDR3 runs to 16 residues. As originally analysed: The authors estimated nucleated cell counts from reference gene primer amplification. Sequenced by immunoSEQ multiplex PCR; TCRdb stores in-frame clones only, minus some. The DNA gave D and trimming, while V, J and clone size come from that table. The sample shows approximately 89,000 clones, over 80% of them seen only once. Sample: peripheral blood. The chain employs TRBV25-1 and TRBJ1-2; 11 bases align to TRBD1. The receptor was isolated from a woman in her seventies with active or convalescent COVID-19. The CDR3 sequence: CASSGTGGAANYGYTF. The DNA of the CDR3 is TGTGCCAGCAGTGGGACAGGGGGCGCGGCTAACTATGGCTACACCTTC.